This T cell receptor (beta chain) was captured by sequencing in a study of blood T cells in healthy people across ages. A second PCR, run for roughly 7 to 11 cycles, used a sample-barcoded 5' primer plus a J-beta primer mix. CDR3-containing paired-end reads numbering at least 2.5 million came from each sample. TCRdb passed the 5' RACE reads through MiXCR, listing each CDR3 protein once. This table holds 1.5 million to 2 million distinct CDR3 sequences, 28% found once. The CDR3 has 16 residues. Looked up from germline, CDR1 is SGHTA and CDR2 is FQGNSA. The V and J ends lost 2 bases and 5 bases respectively, with 16 bases between them. Every sample gave at least 6 micrograms of total RNA when it was extracted. This clonotype has a handful of counts.

Sequencing was done on a sample of blood. This TCR came from a woman aged 30 to 39 in good health. V usage is TRBV7-2 and J usage is TRBJ2-1; a possible D gene is TRBD2 (6 bases). The CDR3 nucleotides are TGTGCCAGCAGCTTAAGGGACTCGTTACTCGACAATGAGCAGTTCTTC. Amino acids: CASSLRDSLLDNEQFF.